A single sample is the source of the 14 T cell receptor beta chains below, sequenced in a study of blood T cell repertoires in COVID-19. Here immunoSEQ multiplex PCR was the method, and the copy in TCRdb shows in-frame clones only, minus some. Found here are under 100,000 clones, roughly 76% of them singletons; the top ten hold about 20%. What was sequenced was peripheral blood. These receptors all stem from a woman at least 80 years old with active or convalescent COVID-19.

The V call is TRBV5-1, the J call TRBJ1-3, with D possibly matching TRBD1 (5 bases). Germline V gives CDR1 SGHRS, CDR2 YFSETQ. V dropped 2 bases and J dropped 0 bases, with 15 bases sitting between them. This CDR3 has 17 residues. The CDR3 sequence is CASSLSVGAGSGNTIYF. In nucleotides, the CDR3 is TGCGCCAGCAGCTTAAGTGTAGGGGCCGGCTCTGGAAACACCATATATTTT.

The table lists this clone with a count of one. V is TRBV6-6 and J is TRBJ2-5, with 9 bases lining up with TRBD2. Germline V gene data show CDR1 as MNHNY and CDR2 as SVGAGI (reference sequence). The V gene end was trimmed by 6 bases and the J gene end by 5 bases; junction bases not matched to a gene: 4. The CDR3 is 13 residues long. CDR3 sequence: CASRIGLAETQYF. The DNA of the CDR3 is TGTGCCAGCAGAATAGGACTAGCGGAGACCCAGTACTTC.

The chain employs TRBV7-2 and TRBJ1-3; D is unresolved. The germline V gene encodes CDR1 SGHTA and CDR2 FQGNSA. The V end lost 2 bases, the J end lost 0 bases, and 8 bases lay between the germline ends. The CDR3 runs 15 residues. For the CDR3, the DNA is TGTGCCAGCAGCTTATCAGGTGACTCTGGAAACACCATATATTTT. It codes for CASSLSGDSGNTIYF.

The chain combines TRBV5-6 with TRBJ1-1; 8 positions agree with TRBD1. The J segment lost 0 bases and the V segment lost 0 bases, leaving 4 bases of the junction unmatched. The CDR3 has 16 amino acids. Germline CDR1 reads SGHDT; CDR2 reads YYEEEE. The CDR3 nucleotides are TGTGCCAGCAGCTTGGGACAGGGGACCATGAACACTGAAGCTTTCTTT. Translated: CASSLGQGTMNTEAFF.

This clone has just a few counts. The genes are TRBV15 and TRBJ2-7; 11 bases agree with TRBD1. CDR3 length equals 17 residues. The junction had 9 bases not matched to a gene; V was cut back by 0 bases and J by 5 bases. CDR1 LNHNV and CDR2 YYDKDF come from the germline V gene (reference sequence). CDR3 sequence (DNA): TGTGCCACCAGCAGAGATTACCTAGGACAGGGGGCCGACGAGCAGTACTTC. Protein: CATSRDYLGQGADEQYF.

The chain carries TRBV20-1 and TRBJ1-2, with a tentative D call TRBD1 (6 bases). The CDR3 is 15 amino acids. With 3 bases removed from V and 1 base from J, the gap between germline ends came to 15 bases. The germline CDR1 and CDR2 sequences are DFQATT and SNEGSKA (reference sequence). The CDR3 sequence is CSASRGQGINYGYTF. The CDR3 region has the DNA TGCAGTGCTAGTAGAGGGCAGGGGATTAACTATGGCTACACCTTC.

V usage is TRBV15 and J usage is TRBJ1-2; D remains unclear. Trimming stripped 1 base from V and 5 bases from J, with 14 bases between. This CDR3 spans 15 amino acids. CDR1 is LNHNV and CDR2 is YYDKDF in the germline V gene (reference sequence). This chain's CDR3 is CATSRGRSPSYGYTF. In nucleotides, the CDR3 is TGTGCCACCAGCAGAGGGAGGAGTCCGTCTTATGGCTACACCTTC.

This clone turned up a few times. The chain recombines TRBV9 with TRBJ1-1; TRBD1 aligns across 8 bases. Trimming at V came to 6 bases and at J to 11 bases, leaving 33 bases not matched to a gene. CDR3 length equals 20 residues. From germline, CDR1 is SGDLS and CDR2 YYNGEE. The CDR3 DNA reads TGTGCCAGCATTATAAGTAGACCTTCAAACCCGGGACAGGTATCGCATGGGGCTTTCTTT. Translation gives CASIISRPSNPGQVSHGAFF.

V gene TRBV30 combines with J gene TRBJ1-1; D is undetermined. Germline CDR1 and CDR2: GTSNPN and SVGIG (reference sequence). The CDR3 covers 14 residues. V lost 0 bases and J 12 bases, leaving 20 bases between the germline ends. CDR3 sequence reads: CAWSVGRGVGRTFF. The CDR3 coding sequence is TGTGCCTGGAGTGTTGGCCGCGGGGTCGGTAGGACTTTCTTT.

The J gene is TRBJ1-2, the V gene TRBV2; D remains unclear. Germline loops: CDR1 SNHLY, CDR2 FYNNEI. The CDR3 is 12 amino acids. Trimming cost V 6 bases and J 2 bases, with 7 bases left between them. The CDR3 DNA reads as TGTGCCAGCAGCAGGTTGAACTATGGCTACACCTTC. Translation: CASSRLNYGYTF.

This clone was counted only a few times. The CDR3 is CASSTYRTGYGEQYF. For the CDR3, the DNA is TGTGCCAGCAGCACATACCGGACAGGGTATGGCGAGCAGTACTTC. The chain combines TRBV7-9 with TRBJ2-7, with 8 bases matching TRBD1. Germline values: CDR1 SEHNR, CDR2 FQNEAQ (reference sequence). Trimming cost V 5 bases and J 6 bases; bases outside gene matches: 12. The CDR3 runs 15 residues.

CDR3 sequence reads: CASSEWAGSGNTIYF. As DNA, the CDR3 is TGTGCCAGCAGTGAATGGGCAGGGTCTGGAAACACCATATATTTT. V is TRBV6-1 and J is TRBJ1-3, with a weak D call TRBD1 (5 bases). V was clipped by 2 bases and J by 1 base, with 9 bases between them. Looked up from germline, CDR1 is MNHNS and CDR2 is SASEGT. The CDR3 covers 15 residues.

This chain connects TRBV5-5 to TRBJ1-1; D possibly corresponds to TRBD1 (5 bases). Per the germline V gene, CDR1 is SGHKS and CDR2 is YYEKEE (reference sequence). There are 12 residues in the CDR3. V lost 3 bases and J 7 bases, leaving 10 bases between the germline ends. CDR3: CASSYDGGEAFF. CDR3 coding DNA: TGTGCCAGCAGCTACGACGGGGGTGAAGCTTTCTTT. The full variable domain, rest sourced from reference TRBV5-5 and TRBJ1-1, is DAGVTQSPTHLIKTRGQQVTLRCSPISGHKSVSWYQQVLGQGPQFIFQYYEKEERGRGNFPDRFSARQFPNYSSELNVNALLLGDSALYLCASSYDGGEAFFGQGTRLTVV.

A single count supports this clone. V usage is TRBV14 and J usage is TRBJ2-2; TRBD1 matches at 7 bases. Per germline, CDR1 SGHDN and CDR2 FVKESK. V trimming: 1 base; J trimming: 9 bases; junction bases outside the gene matches: 17. CDR3 size: 18 residues. The CDR3 here is CASSQGTIGTAESRELFF. CDR3 nucleotides: TGTGCCAGCAGCCAAGGTACGATAGGGACAGCGGAGTCCCGGGAGCTGTTTTTT.